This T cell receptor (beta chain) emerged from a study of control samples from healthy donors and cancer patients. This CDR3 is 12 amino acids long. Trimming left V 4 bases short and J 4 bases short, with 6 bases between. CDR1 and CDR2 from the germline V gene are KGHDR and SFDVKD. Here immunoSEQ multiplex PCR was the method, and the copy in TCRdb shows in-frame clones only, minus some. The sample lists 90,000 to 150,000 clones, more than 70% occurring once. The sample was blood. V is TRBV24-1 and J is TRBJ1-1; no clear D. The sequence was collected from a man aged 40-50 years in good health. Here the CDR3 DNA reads TGTGCCACCAGTGACCCGTCCACTGAAGCTTTCTTT. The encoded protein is CATSDPSTEAFF.